The 20 T cell receptor beta chains reported below all come from one sample, sequenced in a study of shared clonotypes between healthy human individuals. TCRdb keeps only in-frame clones here, not all; method: immunoSEQ multiplex PCR. The repertoire consists of 1.6 million or so clones, with 96% occurring once and the leading ten covering roughly 1.2%. Sequencing input: naive CD4+ T cells sorted from blood. Subset meaning: CD45RA+ positively selected. The receptors were sampled from a man aged 30 to 45 in good health.

The chain links TRBV28 to TRBJ2-3; D perhaps matches TRBD1 (6 bases). Trimming left V 5 bases short and J 2 bases short, with 11 bases between. CDR1 and CDR2 from the germline V gene are MDHEN and SYDVKM. The CDR3 contains 14 residues. The CDR3 reads CASSQGQPTDTQYF. CDR3 in DNA: TGTGCCAGCAGTCAAGGACAGCCCACAGATACGCAGTATTTT.

The sample holds a few counts of this clone. The chain has TRBV5-1 and TRBJ1-1; D is undetermined. Germline assignment: CDR1 SGHRS and CDR2 YFSETQ. This CDR3 is built from 13 residues. V was shortened by 0 bases and J by 1 base, with 4 bases between the two germline ends. The CDR3 sequence: CASSLVKNTEAFF. The CDR3 DNA reads TGCGCCAGCAGCTTGGTCAAGAACACTGAAGCTTTCTTT.

V usage is TRBV6-5 and J usage is TRBJ1-5, with 8 bases identical to TRBD1. CDR3 length equals 13 residues. V dropped 8 bases and J dropped 6; count of bases not matched to a gene: 6. Per the germline V gene, CDR1 is MNHEY and CDR2 is SVGAGI. CDR3 sequence reads: CASGHRGTQPQHF. The DNA for the CDR3 is TGTGCCAGCGGCCACAGGGGGACTCAGCCCCAGCATTTT.

The V gene is TRBV29-1, the J gene TRBJ2-7, with D possibly TRBD1 on 6 matching bases. Germline lookup yields CDR1 SQVTM and CDR2 ANQGSEA. This CDR3 spans 12 amino acids. V gave up 6 bases and J gave up 3 bases, with 12 bases separating them. CDR3 sequence: CSVALRGYEQYF. CDR3 DNA: TGCAGCGTCGCCCTCAGGGGCTACGAGCAGTACTTC.

This sequence joins TRBV5-4 and TRBJ2-7; 8 nucleotides align to TRBD1. CDR1 is SGHNT and CDR2 is YYREEE in the germline V gene (reference sequence). This CDR3 has 14 amino acids. Trimming took 4 bases from V and 6 from J; bases not matched to a gene: 9. The CDR3, as DNA: TGTGCCAGCAGCGCAGGGGGCGTCTCGTCCGAGCAGTACTTC. Amino acids: CASSAGGVSSEQYF.

This sequence joins TRBV28 and TRBJ1-5; D gene ambiguous. The germline gives CDR1 MDHEN, CDR2 SYDVKM. This CDR3 is 13 amino acids long. V was cut by 7 bases and J by 3 bases, with 10 bases left in between. The CDR3 DNA sequence: TGTGCCAGCATGGGGATAGTCAATCAGCCCCAGCATTTT. Residues: CASMGIVNQPQHF.

The CDR3 region has the DNA TGTGCCAGCAGTGCAACTAGCGGGAGAGGCAATGAGCAGTTCTTC. Translating gives CASSATSGRGNEQFF. The rearrangement links TRBV6-4 to TRBJ2-1; 11 bases are shared with TRBD2. The germline CDR1 and CDR2 sequences are MRHNA and SNTAGT. V lost 4 bases and J lost 6; bases outside the gene matches: 5. The CDR3 extends over 15 amino acids.

The chain has TRBV4-1 and TRBJ2-1; D is possibly TRBD2 (5 bases). In germline, CDR1 is MGHRA, CDR2 YSYEKL. The V end was cut by 4 bases, the J end by 4 bases, with 17 bases between. This CDR3 spans 16 amino acids. The CDR3 loop is CASSLTDSLGYNEQFF. Here the CDR3 DNA reads TGCGCCAGCAGCCTTACGGACTCCCTTGGGTACAATGAGCAGTTCTTC.

V and J are TRBV7-9 and TRBJ1-1; D is perhaps TRBD1 (5 bases). Trimming took off 1 base at V and 2 bases at J, with 11 bases between the two ends. From germline, CDR1 is SEHNR and CDR2 FQNEAQ (reference sequence). CDR3 length equals 15 residues. CDR3 in amino acids: CASSLVWQGNTEAFF. DNA for the CDR3: TGTGCCAGCAGCTTAGTTTGGCAGGGTAACACTGAAGCTTTCTTT.

This chain connects TRBV7-2 to TRBJ2-3; possibly TRBD2 for D (5 bases). CDR1 and CDR2 (germline): SGHTA, FQGNSA. Trimming pared 3 bases from V and 0 bases from J, leaving 19 bases between. The CDR3 extends over 18 amino acids. As DNA, the CDR3 is TGTGCCAGCAGCTTCGGTTTTTTAGGCGGGTCAAGCACAGATACGCAGTATTTT. It codes for CASSFGFLGGSSTDTQYF.

This sequence joins TRBV6-6 and TRBJ2-1; D might be TRBD2 (5 bases). V was trimmed by 0 bases and J by 8 bases, leaving 11 bases between them. This CDR3 has 14 residues. The germline gives CDR1 MNHNY, CDR2 SVGAGI (reference sequence). The CDR3 sequence: CASSYSREGDEQFF. The CDR3 DNA reads as TGTGCCAGCAGTTACTCGAGGGAAGGCGATGAGCAGTTCTTC.

The rearrangement uses TRBV5-5 and TRBJ2-7; the match to TRBD2 covers 9 bases. V was pared by 1 base and J by 1 base, with 3 bases of the junction left unmatched. Germline V gene sequence: CDR1 SGHKS, CDR2 YYEKEE (reference sequence). The CDR3 is 15 residues long. The CDR3 here is CASSLFLAGSYEQYF. CDR3 in DNA: TGTGCCAGCAGCTTGTTCCTAGCGGGGTCCTACGAGCAGTACTTC.

This clone turned up a few times. This chain joins TRBV28 and TRBJ1-5, with 8 positions matching TRBD1. V lost 10 bases to trimming and J lost 4 bases; unmatched junction nucleotides: 6. The CDR3 is 13 amino acids. Germline V gene data show CDR1 as MDHEN and CDR2 as SYDVKM. The CDR3 is CATSDRGNQPQHF. The CDR3 region has the DNA TGTGCCACCTCCGACAGGGGAAATCAGCCCCAGCATTTT.

This rearrangement joins TRBV29-1 to TRBJ2-2; D is perhaps TRBD2 (5 bases). Trimming left V 4 bases short and J 0 bases short, with 12 bases between. The CDR3 has 15 residues. Germline loops: CDR1 SQVTM, CDR2 ANQGSEA. This CDR3 reads CSVGGIASNTGELFF. For the CDR3, the DNA is TGCAGCGTTGGTGGGATAGCGTCGAACACCGGGGAGCTGTTTTTT.

This sequence joins TRBV9 and TRBJ1-1, with a tentative D call TRBD1 (5 bases). Germline V gene data show CDR1 as SGDLS and CDR2 as YYNGEE. The CDR3 extends over 15 amino acids. The V and J ends lost 4 bases and 5 bases respectively, with 18 bases between them. The CDR3 sequence: CASSPPGRRETEAFF. The CDR3 DNA reads as TGTGCCAGCAGCCCACCGGGGCGGCGGGAGACTGAAGCTTTCTTT. The variable domain in full, with the rest retrieved from reference TRBV9 and TRBJ1-1, is DSGVTQTPKHLITATGQRVTLRCSPRSGDLSVYWYQQSLDQGLQFLIQYYNGEERAKGNILERFSAQQFPDLHSELNLSSLELGDSALYFCASSPPGRRETEAFFGQGTRLTVV.

J is TRBJ2-7 and V is TRBV10-3, with TRBD2 identical over 7 bases. Germline CDR1 reads ENHRY; CDR2 reads SYGVKD. The length of the CDR3 is 14 residues. J gave up 3 bases and V 4 bases, and 6 bases lay outside the gene matches. The DNA for the CDR3 is TGTGCCATCAGTGGGGAGGAGCGGGGCTACGAGCAGTACTTC. As protein: CAISGEERGYEQYF.

The chain links TRBV18 to TRBJ1-4; possible D gene TRBD1, 5 bases. Germline V gives CDR1 KGHSH, CDR2 LQKENI. V was clipped by 0 bases and J by 7 bases, with 9 bases between them. The CDR3 is 14 amino acids. CDR3 sequence reads: CASSPPGRAEKLFF. CDR3 nucleotide sequence: TGTGCCAGCTCACCACCCGGCAGGGCTGAAAAACTGTTTTTT. Using reference TRBV18 and TRBJ1-4 for the parts outside the CDR3, the full variable domain is NAGVMQNPRHLVRRRGQEARLRCSPMKGHSHVYWYRQLPEEGLKFMVYLQKENIIDESGMPKERFSAEFPKEGPSILRIQQVVRGDSAAYFCASSPPGRAEKLFFGSGTQLSVL.

The chain combines TRBV30 with TRBJ2-5; 10 positions match TRBD2. The CDR3 is 16 residues long. The junction had 7 bases not matched to a gene; V was cut back by 2 bases and J by 1 base. From germline, CDR1 is GTSNPN and CDR2 SVGIG (reference sequence). CDR3 sequence: CAWSPPAGGSQETQYF. In DNA form, the CDR3 reads TGTGCCTGGAGTCCCCCAGCGGGAGGGAGCCAAGAGACCCAGTACTTC.

The chain joins TRBV11-2 to TRBJ2-3; D ambiguous. Germline V gene lookup returns CDR1 SGHAT and CDR2 FQNNGV. The CDR3 length is 17 residues. Trimming cost V 3 bases and J 2 bases, with 18 bases left between them. CDR3 in DNA: TGTGCCAGCAGCTTGTGGAACGACTCCTGGTCCACAGATACGCAGTATTTT. This translates into CASSLWNDSWSTDTQYF.

V usage is TRBV19 and J usage is TRBJ1-1, with TRBD1 matching 8 bases. The CDR3 has 13 amino acids. Germline V gene lookup returns CDR1 LNHDA and CDR2 SQIVND (reference sequence). V trimming: 4 bases; J trimming: 3 bases; junction bases outside the gene matches: 1. The CDR3 nucleotides are TGTGCCAGTAGTAGGACAGGGCACACTGAAGCTTTCTTT. Its protein product is CASSRTGHTEAFF.